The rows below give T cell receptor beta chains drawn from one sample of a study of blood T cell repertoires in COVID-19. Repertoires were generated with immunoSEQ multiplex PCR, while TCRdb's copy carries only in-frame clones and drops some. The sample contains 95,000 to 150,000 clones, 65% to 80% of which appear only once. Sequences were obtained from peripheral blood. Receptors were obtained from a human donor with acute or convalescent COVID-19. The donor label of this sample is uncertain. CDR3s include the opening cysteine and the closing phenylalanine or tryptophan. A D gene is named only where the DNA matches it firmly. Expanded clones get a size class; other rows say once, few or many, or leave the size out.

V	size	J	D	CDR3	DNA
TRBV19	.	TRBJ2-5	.	CASKGTSGRFQTQYF	TGTGCCAGTAAAGGGACTTCGGGGCGTTTCCAGACCCAGTACTTC
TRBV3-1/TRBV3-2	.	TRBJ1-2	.	CASSQGGGFVYTF	TGTGCCAGCAGCCAAGGTGGAGGTTTCGTCTACACCTTC
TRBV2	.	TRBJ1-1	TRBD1	CASSGQGARTFF	TGTGCCAGCAGTGGACAGGGGGCGCGGACTTTCTTT
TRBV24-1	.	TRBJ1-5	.	CATSERQSQPQHF	TGTGCCACCAGTGAACGACAGAGCCAGCCCCAGCATTTT
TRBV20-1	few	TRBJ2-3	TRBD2	CSASLRGGETDTQYF	TGCAGTGCTAGTTTGCGGGGGGGCGAGACAGATACGCAGTATTTT
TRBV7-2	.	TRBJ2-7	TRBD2	CASSLAVASGGSSYEQYF	TGTGCCAGCAGCTTAGCGGTGGCTAGCGGGGGGTCATCCTACGAGCAGTACTTC
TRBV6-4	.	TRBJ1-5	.	CASSDSGAGLVTQHF	TGTGCCAGCAGTGACTCAGGCGCAGGTCTGGTGACCCAGCATTTT
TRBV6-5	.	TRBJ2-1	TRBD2	CASKVQRGVPEQFF	TGTGCCAGCAAGGTCCAGCGGGGGGTCCCTGAGCAGTTCTTC
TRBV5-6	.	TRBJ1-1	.	CASSPPGDTEAFF	TGTGCCAGCAGCCCTCCGGGGGACACTGAAGCTTTCTTT
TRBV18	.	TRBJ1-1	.	CASSPHRYTEAFF	TGTGCCAGCTCACCTCATAGATACACTGAAGCTTTCTTT
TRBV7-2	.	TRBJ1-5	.	CASSLRSNQPQHF	TGTGCCAGCAGCTTGCGTAGCAATCAGCCCCAGCATTTT
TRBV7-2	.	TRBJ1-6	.	CASSLVRANSPLHF	TGTGCCAGCAGCTTAGTCAGGGCTAATTCACCCCTCCACTTT
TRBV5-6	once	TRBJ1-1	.	CASSPGEGRVRTEAFF	TGTGCCAGCAGCCCAGGGGAAGGGCGCGTAAGGACTGAAGCTTTCTTT
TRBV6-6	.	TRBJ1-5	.	CASSYSSGAGNQPQHF	TGTGCCAGCAGTTACTCGTCAGGGGCAGGTAATCAGCCCCAGCATTTT
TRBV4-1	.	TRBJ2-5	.	CASSHPDFQETQYF	TGCGCCAGCAGCCATCCCGACTTCCAAGAGACCCAGTACTTC
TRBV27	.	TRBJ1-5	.	CASASRQHSNQPQHF	TGTGCCAGCGCCTCTAGGCAGCATAGCAATCAGCCCCAGCATTTT
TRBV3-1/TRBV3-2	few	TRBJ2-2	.	CASSQRASTGELFF	TGTGCCAGCAGCCAAAGAGCATCCACCGGGGAGCTGTTTTTT
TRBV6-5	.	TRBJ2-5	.	CASSYVRGQETQYF	TGTGCCAGCAGTTATGTAAGGGGTCAAGAGACCCAGTACTTC
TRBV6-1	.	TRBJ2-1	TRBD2	CASSVPSGRWGNEQFF	TGTGCCAGCAGTGTTCCTAGCGGCCGGTGGGGAAATGAGCAGTTCTTC
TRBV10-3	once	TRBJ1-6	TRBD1	CAISESGGVNNSPLHF	TGTGCCATCAGTGAATCAGGGGGCGTAAATAATTCACCCCTCCACTTT
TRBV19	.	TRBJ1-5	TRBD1	CASSLGDRGRSNQPQHF	TGTGCCAGTAGCCTTGGCGACAGGGGGCGAAGCAATCAGCCCCAGCATTTT
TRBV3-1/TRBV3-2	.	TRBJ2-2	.	CASSQGRTGELFF	TGTGCCAGCAGCCAGGGGCGGACCGGGGAGCTGTTTTTT
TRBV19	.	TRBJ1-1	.	CASSNGRGLNTEAFF	TGTGCCAGTAGTAACGGCCGAGGGTTGAACACTGAAGCTTTCTTT
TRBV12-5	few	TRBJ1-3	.	CASGLAGANTIYF	TGTGCTAGTGGTTTGGCCGGAGCAAACACCATATATTTT
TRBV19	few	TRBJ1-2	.	CASSTITGSRGYTF	TGTGCCAGTAGTACTATCACAGGTTCTCGTGGCTACACCTTC
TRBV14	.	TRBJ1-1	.	CASSQVGGNTEAFF	TGTGCCAGCAGCCAAGTGGGGGGGAACACTGAAGCTTTCTTT
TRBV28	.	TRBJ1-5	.	CASSPDSNQPQHF	TGTGCCAGCAGTCCAGATAGCAATCAGCCCCAGCATTTT
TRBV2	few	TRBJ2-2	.	CASSAVGTNTGELFF	TGTGCCAGCAGTGCGGTTGGTACGAACACCGGGGAGCTGTTTTTT
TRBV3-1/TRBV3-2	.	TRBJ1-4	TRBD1	CASSQGQGALKLFF	TGTGCCAGCAGCCAGGGACAGGGGGCCCTTAAACTGTTTTTT
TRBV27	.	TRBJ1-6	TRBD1	CASSPLIQGPEQQYSPLHF	TGTGCCAGCAGTCCCTTAATACAGGGGCCCGAACAACAGTATTCACCCCTCCACTTT
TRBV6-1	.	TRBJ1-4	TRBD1	CASSDSTGGREKLFF	TGTGCCAGCAGTGATTCGACAGGGGGCCGTGAAAAACTGTTTTTT
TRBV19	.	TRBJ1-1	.	CASRWTVNTEAFF	TGTGCCAGTAGGTGGACAGTGAACACTGAAGCTTTCTTT
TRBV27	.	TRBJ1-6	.	CASSAIGGAPVGNSPLHF	TGTGCCAGCAGTGCCATTGGAGGCGCCCCGGTCGGGAATTCACCCCTCCACTTT
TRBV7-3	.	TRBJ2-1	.	CASSSSNYNEQFF	TGTGCCAGCAGCTCGTCTAATTACAATGAGCAGTTCTTC
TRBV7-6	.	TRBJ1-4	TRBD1	CATRSGTVGEKLFF	TGTGCCACCCGATCCGGGACAGTCGGCGAAAAACTGTTTTTT
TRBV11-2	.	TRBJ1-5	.	CASSRSSNQPQHF	TGTGCCAGCAGCCGGTCTAGCAATCAGCCCCAGCATTTT
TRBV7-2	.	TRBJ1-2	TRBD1	CASSPRQGDYGYTF	TGTGCCAGCAGCCCGAGACAGGGGGACTATGGCTACACCTTC
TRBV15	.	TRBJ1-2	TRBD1	CATSRDRLSYGYTF	TGTGCCACCAGCCGGGACAGGCTATCCTATGGCTACACCTTC
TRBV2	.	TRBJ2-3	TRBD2	CASSERRSGGARDTQYF	TGTGCCAGCAGTGAAAGGAGGAGCGGGGGGGCCAGAGATACGCAGTATTTT
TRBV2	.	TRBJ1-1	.	CASSEVYVTDEEEAFF	TGTGCCAGCAGTGAAGTTTACGTGACTGACGAAGAGGAAGCTTTCTTT
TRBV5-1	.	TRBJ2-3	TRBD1	CASSLGTGSTTDTQYF	TGCGCCAGCAGCTTGGGGACAGGGTCCACCACAGATACGCAGTATTTT
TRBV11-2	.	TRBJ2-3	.	CASSTAPSSRGPDTQYF	TGTGCCAGCAGCACAGCACCCTCTAGCAGAGGACCAGATACGCAGTATTTT
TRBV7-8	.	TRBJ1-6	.	CASSAGGGHSPLHF	TGTGCCAGCAGCGCGGGGGGAGGCCATTCACCCCTCCACTTT
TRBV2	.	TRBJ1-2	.	CASNFNYGYTF	TGTGCCAGCAACTTTAACTATGGCTACACCTTC
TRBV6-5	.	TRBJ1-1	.	CASSYSVKRAEAFF	TGTGCCAGCAGTTACTCCGTAAAACGAGCTGAAGCTTTCTTT
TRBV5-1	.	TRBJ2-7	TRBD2	CASSPPNLAGTYEQYF	TGCGCCAGCAGCCCGCCGAACCTAGCGGGGACCTACGAGCAGTACTTC
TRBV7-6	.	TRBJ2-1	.	CASSPRGWGNEQFF	TGTGCCAGCAGCCCCCGGGGGTGGGGAAATGAGCAGTTCTTC
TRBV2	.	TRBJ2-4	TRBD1	CASSAGQGRTKNIQYF	TGTGCCAGCAGTGCGGGACAGGGGAGGACCAAAAACATTCAGTACTTC
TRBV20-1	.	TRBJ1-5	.	CSASNPGGNQPQHF	TGCAGTGCTAGTAACCCGGGGGGCAATCAGCCCCAGCATTTT
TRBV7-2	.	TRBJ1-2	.	CASSFAGGTAGRGYTF	TGTGCCAGCAGCTTCGCGGGGGGGACCGCGGGTAGGGGCTACACCTTC
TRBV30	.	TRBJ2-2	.	CAWSEGGGELFF	TGTGCCTGGAGCGAGGGTGGCGGGGAGCTGTTTTTT